This TCR beta chain was identified during a study of T cells in Graves' hyperthyroidism and ophthalmopathy. Overall study context: Blood from the periphery was taken at initial diagnosis, before any treatment. Study outcomes and limitations: Ophthalmopathy prediction by the model preceded onset by a median approximately 6.9 months.

The CDR3 consists of 15 residues. Germline V gene lookup returns CDR1 SGHDT and CDR2 YYEEEE. With 4 bases removed from V and 4 bases from J, the gap between germline ends came to 14 bases. Uncontrolled infection, other autoimmune disease, pregnancy or lactation excluded patients. The CDR3 regions of TCR beta were amplified from RNA transcripts. A first-round RT-PCR of the TCR CDR3 used the HTBI primer set. Each CDR3 protein is one row after TCRdb ran MiXCR on the multiplex PCR reads. The table records over 550,000 distinct CDR3 sequences, approximately 16% of them present only once. In the case of this clonotype: The antigen is not known.

This clonotype was sampled from a woman under 30 with Graves' hyperthyroidism. Source material: blood. The chain combines TRBV5-6 with TRBJ2-2; D may be TRBD1 (5 bases). CDR3 DNA: TGTGCCAGCAGCCGATTTCAGGGTTTCACCGGGGAGCTGTTTTTT. This sequence encodes CASSRFQGFTGELFF. Full variable domain (missing parts from reference TRBV5-6 and TRBJ2-2): DAGVTQSPTHLIKTRGQQVTLRCSPKSGHDTVSWYQQALGQGPQFIFQYYEEEERQRGNFPDRFSGHQFPNYSSELNVNALLLGDSALYLCASSRFQGFTGELFFGEGSRLTVL.